The 11 T cell receptor beta chains in this list originate from one sample, sequenced in a study of regulatory T cells in long-lasting Graves disease. As for time point: newly diagnosed GD, antithyroid drugs for less than 3 months. Researchers made the TCR library from RNA that was extracted from PBMCs. Combining iRepertoire HTBI primers with Arm-PCR of CDR3 regions, the authors built TCR beta libraries. TCRdb re-called the multiplex PCR reads with MiXCR, one entry per CDR3 protein. This sample carries around 250,000 distinct CDR3 sequences, about 20% of them seen once, and the ten largest clones take 14%. The same data also contributed to another study, on T cells in Graves' hyperthyroidism and ophthalmopathy.

The specimen was peripheral blood mononuclear cells (PBMCs), collected at new diagnosis, from a patient treated with antithyroid drugs. The origin of the receptors is a woman in her twenties or thirties with Graves disease.

A note on this clonotype: With a much larger clone just one base away, this may be a read error. The rearrangement links TRBV20-1 to TRBJ1-2; D unresolved. Per the germline V gene, CDR1 is DFQATT and CDR2 is SNEGSKA (reference sequence). This CDR3 has 10 residues. CDR3 coding DNA: TGCGGTGCTCCAACCCCGGATGACACCTTC. As protein: CGAPTPDDTF.

This clonotype was seen ten or more times. V gene TRBV20-1 combines with J gene TRBJ2-7, with TRBD2 identical over 11 bases. The germline V gene encodes CDR1 DFQATT and CDR2 SNEGSKA (reference sequence). Unmatched junction bases numbered 7, after V lost 3 bases and J lost 3 bases. The CDR3 contains 15 residues. CDR3 in DNA: TGCAGTGCTAGGCCGGGACTAGCGGTGGACTACGAGCAGTACTTC. It translates to CSARPGLAVDYEQYF.

The chain has TRBV7-2 and TRBJ2-7; no firm D call. V lost 4 bases and J 10 bases, leaving 14 bases between the germline ends. Germline CDR1 and CDR2: SGHTA and FQGNSA. The CDR3 is 12 amino acids. CDR3 sequence (DNA): TGTGCCAGCAGCTCTCCCCCTGGGGTCCAGTACTTC. It encodes CASSSPPGVQYF.

V is TRBV19 and J is TRBJ2-7; D might be TRBD1 (5 bases). V was shortened by 8 bases and J by 3 bases, with 8 bases between the two germline ends. Germline assignment: CDR1 LNHDA and CDR2 SQIVND (reference sequence). This CDR3 is 11 amino acids long. The CDR3 reads CASGHRYEQYF. CDR3 coding DNA: TGTGCCAGTGGACACCGCTACGAGCAGTACTTC. The complete variable domain, with remaining parts taken from reference TRBV19 and TRBJ2-7, reads DGGITQSPKYLFRKEGQNVTLSCEQNLNHDAMYWYRQDPGQGLRLIYYSQIVNDFQKGDIAEGYSVSREKKESFPLTVTSAQKNPTAFYLCASGHRYEQYFGPGTRLTVT.

In the case of this clonotype: A single base is all that separates this from a far larger clone, so a read error is likely. Here the CDR3 omits its conserved ending phenylalanine or tryptophan, so a read error is the likely source. The V call is TRBV6-1, the J call TRBJ2-2; TRBD1 matches 10 bases. Germline CDR1 is MNHNS and CDR2 is SASEGT. The V gene end was trimmed by 6 bases and the J gene end by 4 bases; junction bases not matched to a gene: 2. The CDR3 loop spans 14 amino acids. CDR3 sequence reads: CASRRDRGTGELFL. DNA of the CDR3: TGTGCCAGCAGGCGGGACAGGGGCACCGGGGAGCTGTTTCTT.

This clonotype was recorded at least ten times. The rearrangement joins TRBV6-1 to TRBJ2-1; TRBD1 matches at 7 bases. Germline V gene lookup returns CDR1 MNHNS and CDR2 SASEGT. The CDR3 loop spans 15 amino acids. J gave up 7 bases and V 1 base, and 7 bases lay outside the gene matches. The CDR3 here is CASSEETGQENEQFF. DNA for the CDR3: TGTGCCAGCAGTGAAGAGACAGGGCAGGAAAATGAGCAGTTCTTC.

About this clonotype: A far larger clone is one nucleotide away, so this likely arose from a read error. The chain couples TRBV5-1 to TRBJ2-5, with D possibly matching TRBD2 (5 bases). The J call may not be correct, given that the DNA end is closer to TRBJ2-3. The CDR3 is 14 amino acids. CDR1 is SGHRS and CDR2 is YFSETQ in the germline V gene. CDR3 sequence (DNA): TGCGCCAGCAGCTTGGAGTCAGGAGGAGATACGCAGTATTTT. Its protein product is CASSLESGGDTQYF.

The table lists this clonotype with many counts. The J gene is TRBJ2-2, the V gene TRBV12-3 or TRBV12-4; unclear D gene. The CDR3 runs 18 residues. V was pared by 4 bases and J by 0 bases, with 18 bases between. CDR3 coding DNA: TGTGCCAGCAGTTCCTCGTTCCTGACATCAGCGAACACCGGGGAGCTGTTTTTT. Translation: CASSSSFLTSANTGELFF.

This clonotype was counted at least ten times. The chain uses TRBV5-1 and TRBJ1-1; TRBD1 is a possible D gene (5 bases). Trimming took 4 bases from V and 0 from J, leaving 16 bases between them. This CDR3 contains 16 residues. CDR1 SGHRS and CDR2 YFSETQ come from the germline V gene. The CDR3, as DNA: TGCGCCAGCAGCAAAATCAGTTCGGACATGAACACTGAAGCTTTCTTT. Encoded protein: CASSKISSDMNTEAFF.

Here the CDR3 reads CAWSVGVMIAGGYEQYF. In DNA form, the CDR3 reads TGTGCCTGGAGTGTAGGGGTCATGATAGCGGGAGGATACGAGCAGTACTTC. This chain connects TRBV30 to TRBJ2-7; 10 bases fit TRBD2. Germline trimming cut 0 bases from V and 4 bases from J; bases unmatched to any gene: 12. Germline V gives CDR1 GTSNPN, CDR2 SVGIG (reference sequence). The CDR3 runs 17 residues.

The table lists this clonotype with many counts. J is TRBJ2-7 and V is TRBV14; D uncertain. Germline assignment: CDR1 SGHDN and CDR2 FVKESK. The V end was cut by 4 bases, the J end by 3 bases, with 7 bases between. This CDR3 is built from 12 residues. The CDR3 DNA sequence: TGTGCCAGCAGCCTCGACGACTACGAGCAGTACTTC. Encoded protein: CASSLDDYEQYF.